The text below deals with one T cell receptor (beta chain). What it binds is unknown. The CDR3 is 15 residues long. From germline, CDR1 is SGDLS and CDR2 YYNGEE. Germline trimming cut 3 bases from V and 7 bases from J; bases unmatched to any gene: 9. This entry is derived from a study of PD-L1 blockade in urothelial cancer. Across the study: Blood analyses occurred 3 weeks (second dose) and 6 weeks post treatment start. Counts from blood samples showed a median of roughly 150,000 T cells.

Using immunoSEQ multiplex PCR, the repertoire was profiled, and TCRdb retains in-frame clones only, with some absent. The sample includes about 120,000 clones, roughly 86% of them seen just once. Findings and limits, study-wide: More expansion of tumor-associated blood clones, seen at 3 weeks, marked durable-benefit patients.

Time point defined: peripheral blood 6 weeks after treatment start. Samples spanned pretreatment and treatment, with 1 to 8 time points per patient. The sequencing here drew on PBMCs, taken around atezolizumab (anti-PD-L1) treatment. V usage is TRBV9 and J usage is TRBJ2-1, with 8 nucleotides matching TRBD2. This clonotype was sampled from a man in his forties or fifties with urothelial cancer. As DNA, the CDR3 is TGTGCCAGCAGCGCCGGCGGGGGGCCCCTTAATGAGCAGTTCTTC. Translated, it gives CASSAGGGPLNEQFF.